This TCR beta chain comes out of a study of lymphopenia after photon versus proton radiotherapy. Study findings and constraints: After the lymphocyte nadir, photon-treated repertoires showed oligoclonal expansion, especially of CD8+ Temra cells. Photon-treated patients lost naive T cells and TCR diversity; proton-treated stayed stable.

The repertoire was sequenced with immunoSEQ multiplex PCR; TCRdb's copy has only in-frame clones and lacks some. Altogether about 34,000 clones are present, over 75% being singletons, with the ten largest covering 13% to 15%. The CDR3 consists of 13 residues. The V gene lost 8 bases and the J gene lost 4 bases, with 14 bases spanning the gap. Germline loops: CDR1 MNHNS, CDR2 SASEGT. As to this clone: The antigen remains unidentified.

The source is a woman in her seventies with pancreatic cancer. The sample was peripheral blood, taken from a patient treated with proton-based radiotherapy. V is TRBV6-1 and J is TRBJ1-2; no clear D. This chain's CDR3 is CASSGGGGYGYTF. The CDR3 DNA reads TGTGCCAGCTCAGGCGGTGGAGGCTATGGCTACACCTTC.